Listed below are T cell receptor beta chains from one sample, sequenced in a study of PD-L1 blockade in urothelial cancer. Data came from immunoSEQ multiplex PCR; TCRdb stores just in-frame clones and leaves some out. This table holds 70,000 to 75,000 clones, around 90% found once. Specimen: PBMCs, collected around atezolizumab (anti-PD-L1) treatment. These receptor sequences come from a man between 60 and 75 years old with urothelial cancer. Each CDR3 is given with its conserved first and last residue. The order of the fields is V gene, D gene, clone size, J gene, CDR3 protein, CDR3 DNA. The D gene is left open where the match is weak. Clone size is not always given. Where it is, it says once, few, many or a class for expanded clones.

v_gene: TRBV29-1; d_gene: TRBD1; abundance: NA; j_gene: TRBJ2-7; CDR3aa: CSVEGQGAYEQYF; CDR3nt: TGCAGCGTTGAGGGACAGGGGGCCTACGAGCAGTACTTC
v_gene: TRBV7-2; d_gene: NA; abundance: NA; j_gene: TRBJ2-3; CDR3aa: CASSLPPSNTQYF; CDR3nt: TGTGCCAGCAGCTTACCCCCTAGCAATACGCAGTATTTT
v_gene: TRBV11-2; d_gene: TRBD1; abundance: NA; j_gene: TRBJ1-2; CDR3aa: CASSLTGSFTDGYTF; CDR3nt: TGTGCCAGCAGCCTGACAGGGTCCTTTACGGATGGCTACACCTTC
v_gene: TRBV7-8; d_gene: TRBD2; abundance: NA; j_gene: TRBJ2-7; CDR3aa: CASSLGLVGGGANEQYF; CDR3nt: TGTGCCAGCAGCTTAGGATTAGTTGGCGGGGGGGCAAACGAGCAGTACTTC
v_gene: TRBV15; d_gene: NA; abundance: NA; j_gene: TRBJ2-3; CDR3aa: CATSRAGSLADTQYF; CDR3nt: TGTGCCACCAGCAGAGCAGGGTCCCTGGCTGATACGCAGTATTTT
v_gene: TRBV6-1; d_gene: NA; abundance: NA; j_gene: TRBJ2-3; CDR3aa: CASSSQGSPDTQYF; CDR3nt: TGTGCCAGCAGTTCCCAGGGAAGCCCAGATACGCAGTATTTT
v_gene: TRBV2; d_gene: TRBD1; abundance: NA; j_gene: TRBJ1-1; CDR3aa: CASRAGTGDLEAAFF; CDR3nt: TGTGCCAGCAGGGCCGGGACAGGGGACCTTGAAGCAGCTTTCTTT
v_gene: TRBV19; d_gene: NA; abundance: NA; j_gene: TRBJ2-7; CDR3aa: CATLARNGEQYF; CDR3nt: TGTGCCACCCTAGCGCGGAATGGCGAGCAGTACTTC
v_gene: TRBV6-5; d_gene: TRBD2; abundance: NA; j_gene: TRBJ2-3; CDR3aa: CASSYSAGGRRDTQYF; CDR3nt: TGTGCCAGCAGTTACTCGGCGGGGGGGCGTAGAGATACGCAGTATTTT
v_gene: TRBV6-5; d_gene: TRBD1; abundance: NA; j_gene: TRBJ2-1; CDR3aa: CASSSWWDRGRNEQFF; CDR3nt: TGTGCCAGCAGTTCTTGGTGGGACAGGGGACGCAATGAGCAGTTCTTC
v_gene: TRBV10-2; d_gene: TRBD1; abundance: NA; j_gene: TRBJ2-6; CDR3aa: CASSRGRAGANVLTF; CDR3nt: TGCGCCAGCAGTAGGGGGCGGGCTGGGGCCAACGTCCTGACTTTC
v_gene: TRBV2; d_gene: NA; abundance: NA; j_gene: TRBJ1-3; CDR3aa: CASSSVNTIYF; CDR3nt: TGTGCCAGCAGTAGCGTGAACACCATATATTTT
v_gene: TRBV5-1; d_gene: NA; abundance: NA; j_gene: TRBJ1-4; CDR3aa: CASSWTQGAATNEKLFF; CDR3nt: TGCGCCAGCAGCTGGACCCAGGGTGCTGCAACTAATGAAAAACTGTTTTTT
v_gene: TRBV29-1; d_gene: NA; abundance: NA; j_gene: TRBJ2-7; CDR3aa: CSVGGIYEQYF; CDR3nt: TGCAGCGTTGGAGGGATCTACGAGCAGTACTTC
v_gene: TRBV13; d_gene: TRBD2; abundance: NA; j_gene: TRBJ2-3; CDR3aa: CASSTLAGKDTQYF; CDR3nt: TGTGCCAGCAGCACACTAGCGGGAAAGGATACGCAGTATTTT
v_gene: TRBV7-6; d_gene: NA; abundance: NA; j_gene: TRBJ2-1; CDR3aa: CASRTGTEQFF; CDR3nt: TGTGCCAGCAGGACCGGGACAGAGCAGTTCTTC
v_gene: TRBV4-3; d_gene: TRBD2; abundance: NA; j_gene: TRBJ2-2; CDR3aa: CASSQERGLAGFGGELFF; CDR3nt: TGCGCCAGCAGCCAAGAAAGGGGACTAGCGGGATTCGGCGGGGAGCTGTTTTTT
v_gene: TRBV6-5; d_gene: TRBD1; abundance: once; j_gene: TRBJ2-7; CDR3aa: CASSYDRGQNEQYF; CDR3nt: TGTGCCAGCAGTTACGACAGGGGGCAGAACGAGCAGTACTTC
v_gene: TRBV7-2; d_gene: NA; abundance: NA; j_gene: TRBJ2-4; CDR3aa: CASSFRTGGNIQYF; CDR3nt: TGTGCCAGCAGCTTCCGGACAGGAGGGAACATTCAGTACTTC
v_gene: TRBV6-5; d_gene: TRBD1; abundance: NA; j_gene: TRBJ2-7; CDR3aa: CASSWGTGAPYEQYF; CDR3nt: TGTGCCAGCAGTTGGGGGACAGGGGCGCCCTACGAGCAGTACTTC
v_gene: TRBV28; d_gene: NA; abundance: NA; j_gene: TRBJ1-4; CDR3aa: CASSSGSFNEKLFF; CDR3nt: TGTGCCAGCAGCTCCGGGTCCTTTAATGAAAAACTGTTTTTT
v_gene: TRBV25-1; d_gene: TRBD1; abundance: NA; j_gene: TRBJ1-1; CDR3aa: CASSTRRTGGTEAFF; CDR3nt: TGTGCCAGCAGTACACGTCGGACAGGGGGCACTGAAGCTTTCTTT
v_gene: TRBV4-2; d_gene: NA; abundance: NA; j_gene: TRBJ2-7; CDR3aa: CASSQVVSYEQYF; CDR3nt: TGTGCCAGCAGCCAAGTAGTTTCCTACGAGCAGTACTTC
v_gene: TRBV6-1; d_gene: TRBD1; abundance: NA; j_gene: TRBJ1-2; CDR3aa: CASSERGTGAYTF; CDR3nt: TGTGCCAGCAGTGAAAGGGGGACAGGCGCCTACACCTTC
v_gene: TRBV6-1; d_gene: NA; abundance: NA; j_gene: TRBJ2-5; CDR3aa: CASAYGGTAETQYF; CDR3nt: TGTGCCAGCGCCTATGGGGGGACGGCGGAGACCCAGTACTTC
v_gene: TRBV19; d_gene: TRBD1; abundance: NA; j_gene: TRBJ1-6; CDR3aa: CASRLTGLNSPLHF; CDR3nt: TGTGCCAGTAGACTGACAGGGCTCAATTCACCCCTCCACTTT
v_gene: TRBV6-6; d_gene: NA; abundance: NA; j_gene: TRBJ2-5; CDR3aa: CASSYGETQYF; CDR3nt: TGTGCCAGCAGTTACGGCGAGACCCAGTACTTC
v_gene: TRBV30; d_gene: TRBD1; abundance: NA; j_gene: TRBJ2-7; CDR3aa: CAWSVGDSAYEQYF; CDR3nt: TGTGCCTGGAGTGTAGGGGACAGCGCCTACGAGCAGTACTTC
v_gene: TRBV12-5; d_gene: TRBD2; abundance: NA; j_gene: TRBJ2-3; CDR3aa: CASGTGLLTDTQYF; CDR3nt: TGTGCTAGTGGTACGGGACTACTCACAGATACGCAGTATTTT
v_gene: TRBV27; d_gene: TRBD1; abundance: NA; j_gene: TRBJ2-7; CDR3aa: CASSLSDRVQSYEQYF; CDR3nt: TGTGCCAGCAGTTTATCTGACAGGGTTCAATCCTACGAGCAGTACTTC
v_gene: TRBV5-4; d_gene: TRBD1; abundance: once; j_gene: TRBJ1-3; CDR3aa: CASSPGRQGRRAGNTIYF; CDR3nt: TGTGCCAGCAGCCCCGGGCGACAGGGCAGGAGGGCTGGAAACACCATATATTTT